The 30 T cell receptor beta chains listed next were all sequenced from one sample in a study of T and B cells in COVID-19 patients. TRB rearrangements were amplified by multiplex PCR with BIOMED2 TRB-A/B primers. TCRdb called the multiplex PCR reads again in MiXCR, with one record for every CDR3 protein. The sample yields tens of thousands of distinct CDR3 sequences, 30% seen once. From blood, roughly 240-550 ng of genomic DNA served as TRB template. Specimen: blood. Receptors were obtained from a human donor who had recovered from COVID-19.

As for this clonotype: A read error may account for a junction end that differs from germline. The chain joins TRBV28 to TRBJ1-2, with a possible D match to TRBD1 (6 bases). Germline V CDR1 and CDR2: MDHEN, SYDVKM. The CDR3 consists of 12 residues. The CDR3 coding sequence is TGTGTCAGCAGTCCCGACAGGTATGGCTACACCTTC. It specifies CVSSPDRYGYTF.

The chain combines TRBV6-5 with TRBJ1-2; D is perhaps TRBD1 (5 bases). V was trimmed by 5 bases and J by 6 bases, leaving 10 bases between them. CDR1 and CDR2 from the germline V gene are MNHEY and SVGAGI. The CDR3 totals 12 residues. CDR3 protein: CASSEMGDGYTF. CDR3 nucleotides: TGTGCCAGCAGTGAAATGGGGGATGGCTACACCTTC.

To note about this clonotype: Given a much more abundant clone one base away, this may be a read error. This sequence joins TRBV6-1 and TRBJ2-1; 14 bases match TRBD2. Germline values: CDR1 MNHNS, CDR2 SASEGT. This CDR3 is 16 amino acids long. The V gene end was trimmed by 6 bases and the J gene end by 10 bases; junction bases not matched to a gene: 11. In nucleotides, the CDR3 is TGTGCCAGCAGGAAACCGACTAGCGGGGGGGCCAGGGAGCAGTTCTTC. As protein: CASRKPTSGGAREQFF.

The chain carries TRBV27 and TRBJ2-5; D possibly matches TRBD1 or TRBD2 (6 bases each). Trimming took off 4 bases at V and 5 bases at J, with 14 bases between the two ends. There are 14 residues in the CDR3. Looked up from germline, CDR1 is MNHEY and CDR2 is SMNVEV (reference sequence). This CDR3 is CASSSGGPWETQYF. The CDR3, as DNA: TGTGCCAGCAGTTCCGGGGGCCCTTGGGAGACCCAGTACTTC.

The table lists this clonotype with many counts. The CDR3 sequence is CATSRAGSGANVLTF. The CDR3 nucleotides read TGTGCCACCAGCAGAGCAGGCTCTGGGGCCAACGTCCTGACTTTC. The chain combines TRBV15 with TRBJ2-6; D gene uncertain. Looked up from germline, CDR1 is LNHNV and CDR2 is YYDKDF (reference sequence). Trimming removed 1 base from V and 0 bases from J, with 4 bases in between. The length of the CDR3 is 15 residues. The variable domain in full, completed from reference TRBV15 and TRBJ2-6, reads DAMVIQNPRYQVTQFGKPVTLSCSQTLNHNVMYWYQQKSSQAPKLLFHYYDKDFNNEADTPDNFQSRRPNTSFCFLDIRSPGLGDTAMYLCATSRAGSGANVLTFGAGSRLTVL.

On this clonotype: This is likely a read error, given that the CDR3 carries no conserved phenylalanine or tryptophan at its end. Because the CDR3's place on the DNA is in doubt, the DNA is left out and the CDR3 is given as listed by TCRdb. The genes are TRBV19 and TRBJ2-6; TRBD2 is the table's D call, not checked against the DNA. CDR1 LNHDA and CDR2 SQIVND come from the germline V gene (reference sequence). A total of 8 residues make up the CDR3, ends included. The CDR3 sequence: CASSILLA.

V and J are TRBV20-1 and TRBJ2-2; tentatively, D is TRBD1 (6 bases). Germline CDR1 DFQATT, CDR2 SNEGSKA (reference sequence). The V end lost 2 bases, the J end lost 4 bases, and 8 bases lay between the germline ends. The CDR3 covers 13 residues. The CDR3 protein is CSARRTVTGELFF. The CDR3 DNA follows: TGCAGTGCTAGACGGACAGTCACCGGGGAGCTGTTTTTT.

The sample holds a few counts of this clonotype. The chain couples TRBV10-3 to TRBJ1-2, with D perhaps TRBD1 (6 bases). V shed 0 bases and J shed 4 bases, with 9 bases lying between them. Per the germline V gene, CDR1 is ENHRY and CDR2 is SYGVKD. CDR3 size: 14 residues. The CDR3 sequence: CAISESTGSYGYTF. CDR3 DNA: TGTGCCATCAGTGAGTCGACAGGCTCCTATGGCTACACCTTC.

In its sample, this clonotype ranks as medium-sized. The rearrangement joins TRBV29-1 to TRBJ2-7; 7 bases agree with TRBD2. CDR1 SQVTM and CDR2 ANQGSEA come from the germline V gene. The CDR3 is 13 residues long. V lost 5 bases and J lost 2; bases outside the gene matches: 6. CDR3 sequence: CSVSGRGPYEQYF. The CDR3 nucleotides read TGCAGCGTTTCAGGGAGGGGCCCCTACGAGCAGTACTTC.

The chain couples TRBV19 to TRBJ2-7; 16 positions match TRBD2. From germline, CDR1 is LNHDA and CDR2 SQIVND (reference sequence). The CDR3 is 17 amino acids. The J segment lost 4 bases and the V segment lost 5 bases, leaving 8 bases of the junction unmatched. This CDR3 reads CASSRPGLAGGQYEQYF. The CDR3 region has the DNA TGTGCCAGTAGTCGGCCGGGACTAGCGGGGGGGCAGTACGAGCAGTACTTC.

This clonotype was observed a few times. The V gene is TRBV12-3 or TRBV12-4, the J gene TRBJ2-4; 9 bases are a match to TRBD1. J lost 9 bases, V lost 5 bases, and 8 bases had no gene match. This CDR3 comprises 14 residues. The CDR3 DNA follows: TGTGCCAGCAGTCCCGGGACAGGGCGGGCCATTCAGTACTTC. Its protein product is CASSPGTGRAIQYF.

This chain links TRBV19 with TRBJ1-2, with TRBD1 matching over 7 bases. CDR3 length: 14 residues. Germline CDR1 reads LNHDA; CDR2 reads SQIVND (reference sequence). The V and J ends lost 8 bases and 2 bases, in that order; junction bases with no gene match: 8. The chain's CDR3 is CASAQRGQNYGYTF. CDR3 in DNA: TGTGCCAGTGCCCAGAGGGGGCAGAACTATGGCTACACCTTC.

This chain connects TRBV11-3 to TRBJ2-6; tentatively, D is TRBD1 or TRBD2 (5 bases each). Per germline, CDR1 SGHNT and CDR2 YENEEA. Trimming removed 11 bases from V and 4 bases from J, with 12 bases in between. The CDR3 is made up of 13 amino acids. The CDR3 nucleotides read TGTGCCGGGGGTGGTGCGGGGGCCAACGTCCTGACTTTC. It encodes CAGGGAGANVLTF.

The V call is TRBV18, the J call TRBJ1-5, with TRBD1 as a possible D gene (5 bases). The V end was cut by 3 bases, the J end by 2 bases, with 11 bases between. Per germline, CDR1 KGHSH and CDR2 LQKENI. This CDR3 has 15 residues. CDR3 in DNA: TGTGCCAGCTCACCGGGCAGGGTGGGCAATCAGCCCCAGCATTTT. Encoded protein: CASSPGRVGNQPQHF.

J is TRBJ1-5 and V is TRBV11-3; TRBD1 matches 8 bases. Germline V CDR1 and CDR2: SGHNT, YENEEA. CDR3 length: 15 amino acids. The ends lost 5 bases at V and 0 bases at J; junction bases unmatched: 3. CDR3 protein: CASSPDRASNQPQHF. The CDR3, as DNA: TGTGCCAGCAGCCCGGACAGGGCTAGCAATCAGCCCCAGCATTTT.

This clonotype was found a few times. V usage is TRBV6-6 and J usage is TRBJ2-1; D is undetermined. Germline-derived CDR1 and CDR2 are MNHNY and SVGAGI (reference sequence). V lost 7 bases and J 9 bases, leaving 19 bases between the germline ends. CDR3 length equals 14 residues. The CDR3 reads CASTQQTLPTEQFF. Written as DNA, the CDR3 is TGTGCCAGCACCCAGCAGACTCTTCCTACTGAGCAGTTCTTC.

As concerns this clonotype: At one end the junction does not follow the germline gene, possibly because of a read error. The rearrangement uses TRBV6-5 and TRBJ2-7; D gene unclear. This CDR3 contains 12 residues. Germline CDR1 is MNHEY and CDR2 is SVGAGI. CDR3 amino acids: CSSSGTSYEQYF. The CDR3 nucleotides read TGTTCCAGCAGTGGCACCTCCTACGAGCAGTACTTC.

By frequency in the sample, this clonotype is medium-sized. V is TRBV27 and J is TRBJ2-7, with a weak D call TRBD2 (5 bases). The germline V and J ends were trimmed by 10 bases and 3 bases, with 19 bases remaining between them. CDR3 length: 14 residues. Germline V gives CDR1 MNHEY, CDR2 SMNVEV (reference sequence). The CDR3 DNA sequence: TGTGCCACCCAAAGCGGAGGTCCAAGCTACGAGCAGTACTTC. Translation gives CATQSGGPSYEQYF.

This clonotype was picked up one time. J is TRBJ2-6 and V is TRBV20-1; no clear D gene. The CDR3 runs 12 residues. V gave up 5 bases and J gave up 6 bases, with 8 bases separating them. CDR1 is DFQATT, CDR2 SNEGSKA, per germline (reference sequence). CDR3 nucleotide sequence: TGCAGTGCTCACGGCTCGGCCAACGTCCTGACTTTC. As protein: CSAHGSANVLTF.

This clonotype has a handful of counts. The chain joins TRBV5-4 to TRBJ2-1, with D tentatively TRBD1 or TRBD2 (5 bases each). V dropped 4 bases and J dropped 3 bases, with 17 bases sitting between them. The CDR3 runs to 16 residues. Germline CDR1 and CDR2: SGHNT and YYREEE (reference sequence). The CDR3: CASSTRDLGDYNEQFF. The CDR3 bases are TGTGCCAGCAGCACTCGGGACCTTGGGGACTACAATGAGCAGTTCTTC. The full variable domain, its missing parts supplied by reference TRBV5-4 and TRBJ2-1, is ETGVTQSPTHLIKTRGQQVTLRCSSQSGHNTVSWYQQALGQGPQFIFQYYREEENGRGNFPPRFSGLQFPNYSSELNVNALELDDSALYLCASSTRDLGDYNEQFFGPGTRLTVL.

This clonotype is labeled medium-sized. The chain recombines TRBV30 with TRBJ2-2, with TRBD1 as a possible D gene (6 bases). The CDR3 sequence is 11 residues long. Germline V gene lookup returns CDR1 GTSNPN and CDR2 SVGIG (reference sequence). The DNA for the CDR3 is TGTACAGGGCGTTGGACCGGGGAGCTGTTTTTT. Amino acids: CTGRWTGELFF.

This clonotype has a single count. At one of its ends the junction is not consistent with the germline gene, which may arise from a read error. J is TRBJ2-1 and V is TRBV11-3; TRBD2 matches 11 bases. The CDR3 consists of 16 residues. Germline assignment: CDR1 SGHNT and CDR2 YENEEA. Here the CDR3 DNA reads TGCGCCAGCAGCTTGGCTATAGCGGGGGGGAACAATGAGCAGTTCTTC. It is translated as CASSLAIAGGNNEQFF.

This clonotype appeared a few times. The chain couples TRBV5-4 to TRBJ2-3, with D perhaps matching TRBD1 (6 bases). Per germline, CDR1 SGHNT and CDR2 YYREEE (reference sequence). This CDR3 is built from 14 residues. V was shortened by 3 bases and J by 3 bases, with 11 bases between the two germline ends. The CDR3 region is CASSSGQLTDTQYF. In DNA form, the CDR3 reads TGTGCCAGCAGCTCCGGACAGTTAACAGATACGCAGTATTTT.

On this clonotype: With a much larger clone just one base away, this may be a read error. This chain links TRBV12-3 or TRBV12-4 with TRBJ2-1; D is tentatively TRBD1 or TRBD2 (5 bases each). Trimming shortened V by 9 bases and J by 6 bases, and 21 bases separated the two germline ends. The CDR3 consists of 15 residues. The CDR3: CASQRGPGSINEQFF. In nucleotides, the CDR3 is TGTGCCAGTCAGAGGGGACCTGGATCCATCAATGAGCAGTTCTTC.

This clonotype showed up many times. The CDR3 loop reads CASSPIAGGETQYF. DNA for the CDR3: TGTGCCAGCTCACCAATAGCGGGGGGCGAGACCCAGTACTTC. The rearrangement links TRBV18 to TRBJ2-5, with 10 bases identical to TRBD2. J was trimmed by 5 bases and V by 2 bases; bases with no gene match: 2. The V gene's germline CDR1 is KGHSH and CDR2 LQKENI. There are 14 residues in the CDR3.

By share, this clonotype counts as medium-sized (0.01 to 0.1%). The CDR3 spells CSVAQIRDNEQFF. CDR3 DNA: TGCAGCGTTGCCCAGATAAGGGACAATGAGCAGTTCTTC. The chain couples TRBV29-1 to TRBJ2-1, with D uncertain. Germline CDR1 SQVTM, CDR2 ANQGSEA. The CDR3 is 13 residues long. The V gene lost 4 bases and the J gene lost 5 bases, with 12 bases spanning the gap.

V is TRBV12-3 or TRBV12-4 and J is TRBJ1-2, with TRBD1 identical over 11 bases. The trim removed 2 bases at V and 7 bases at J, leaving 6 bases unmatched. The CDR3 length is 15 residues. The CDR3 sequence is CASSLSWTGGRGYTF. In DNA, the CDR3 is TGTGCCAGCAGTTTATCGTGGACAGGGGGCCGTGGCTACACCTTC.

This clonotype was observed many times. The rearrangement uses TRBV27 and TRBJ2-2; a weak D match, TRBD1 (5 bases). From germline, CDR1 is MNHEY and CDR2 SMNVEV (reference sequence). Between the trimmed V and J ends, which lost 6 bases and 1 base, there was a span of 12 bases. The CDR3 has 15 residues. CDR3 in amino acids: CASRFRVRNTGELFF. DNA of the CDR3: TGTGCCAGCAGGTTCAGGGTAAGGAACACCGGGGAGCTGTTTTTT.

This chain uses TRBV6-5 with TRBJ1-3; unclear D gene. The CDR3 loop spans 19 amino acids. Between the trimmed V and J ends, which lost 0 bases and 0 bases, there was a span of 18 bases. The germline gives CDR1 MNHEY, CDR2 SVGAGI. In nucleotides, the CDR3 is TGTGCCAGCAGTTACTCGTTTTATGGAACATCCTCCTCTGGAAACACCATATATTTT. Amino acids: CASSYSFYGTSSSGNTIYF.

The chain uses TRBV29-1 and TRBJ2-1, with TRBD1 matching over 11 bases. V lost 7 bases and J lost 4; bases outside the gene matches: 6. CDR3 size: 14 residues. Germline V gene lookup returns CDR1 SQVTM and CDR2 ANQGSEA. The CDR3 protein is CSGTGQGVYNEQFF. CDR3 DNA: TGCAGCGGGACGGGACAGGGGGTATACAATGAGCAGTTCTTC.